The 7 T cell receptor beta chains in this list originate from one sample, sequenced in a study of shared T cell receptors in the human thymus. Clones were read by immunoSEQ multiplex PCR, and TCRdb kept only the in-frame ones, dropping some. This sample has 450,000 to 650,000 clones, with roughly 74% found just once. The sample also formed part of further work on human thymus T cells.

Sequences were obtained from thymocytes. Receptors originate from a boy in the first two years of life with a congenital heart defect.

V and J are TRBV4-2 and TRBJ2-1; 7 bases agree with TRBD1. With 0 bases clipped from V and 2 bases from J, the junction kept 4 bases outside the gene matches. The CDR3 totals 16 residues. CDR1 and CDR2 (germline): LGHNA, YNFKEQ. The CDR3 bases are TGTGCCAGCAGCCAAGATTCGACAGGGACCTACAATGAGCAGTTCTTC. It codes for CASSQDSTGTYNEQFF.

The rearrangement uses TRBV19 and TRBJ1-2, with D possibly being TRBD1 (5 bases). V lost 6 bases and J lost 5, with 28 bases in between. Germline loops: CDR1 LNHDA, CDR2 SQIVND (reference sequence). The CDR3 has 18 residues. CDR3 loop: CASREPDYPGRTSYGYTF. The CDR3 DNA reads TGTGCCAGTAGAGAACCGGACTATCCGGGACGGACCTCTTATGGCTACACCTTC.

The chain has TRBV5-6 and TRBJ2-4; tentative D call: TRBD2 (6 bases). CDR1 is SGHDT and CDR2 is YYEEEE in the germline V gene. This CDR3 region has 18 residues. V was cut by 1 base and J by 0 bases, with 17 bases left in between. The CDR3 sequence: CASSLREEGRLAKNIQYF. The CDR3 coding sequence is TGTGCCAGCAGCTTGAGGGAGGAGGGACGGTTAGCCAAAAACATTCAGTACTTC.

The chain uses TRBV9 and TRBJ2-1, with 10 bases aligning to TRBD2. The germline V gene encodes CDR1 SGDLS and CDR2 YYNGEE. The CDR3 contains 17 residues. The trim removed 3 bases at V and 6 bases at J, leaving 12 bases unmatched. The CDR3 nucleotides are TGTGCCAGCAGCGCCACTAAAAGGTCTAGCGGGAGCAATGAGCAGTTCTTC. It codes for CASSATKRSSGSNEQFF.

The CDR3 DNA reads as TGTGCCAGCAGTTTTGGGGACAAGTCCGGGGAGCTGTTTTTT. This translates into CASSFGDKSGELFF. The chain has TRBV27 and TRBJ2-2, with D possibly being TRBD1 (6 bases). The germline V gene has CDR1 MNHEY and CDR2 SMNVEV (reference sequence). Trimming removed 3 bases from V and 6 bases from J, with 11 bases in between. This CDR3 has 14 amino acids.

Only a few counts were recorded for this clone. This sequence joins TRBV19 and TRBJ2-3; TRBD1 might be the D (6 bases). V was cut by 4 bases and J by 3 bases, with 14 bases left in between. The V gene's germline CDR1 is LNHDA and CDR2 SQIVND (reference sequence). The CDR3 is 15 residues long. The DNA of the CDR3 is TGTGCCAGTAGTAAGCCACAGGGTGGGACAGATACGCAGTATTTT. Encoded protein: CASSKPQGGTDTQYF.

This chain uses TRBV7-9 with TRBJ2-1; 8 nucleotides match TRBD2. Trimming cost V 5 bases and J 0 bases; bases outside gene matches: 9. The germline gives CDR1 SEHNR, CDR2 FQNEAQ (reference sequence). This CDR3 spans 17 amino acids. CDR3 region: CASSDPPSGSSYNEQFF. The CDR3 DNA follows: TGTGCCAGCAGCGACCCGCCAAGCGGGAGCTCCTACAATGAGCAGTTCTTC.